This note documents a single T cell receptor (beta chain) sequence. This sample is part of a study of siplizumab effects on memory and regulatory T cells. V lost 1 base and J 12 bases, leaving 16 bases between the germline ends. The CDR3 has 15 amino acids. Germline V gene lookup returns CDR1 PRHDT and CDR2 FYEKMQ (reference sequence). Profiling relied on immunoSEQ multiplex PCR, and the TCRdb table lists in-frame clones only, not all of them. The sample consists of some 120,000 clones, 93% of them appearing once. Sequenced material: non-Treg CD4+ T cells sorted from blood. The origin of this receptor is a human donor in good health. This chain links TRBV13 with TRBJ1-6; tentative D call: TRBD1 (5 bases). The CDR3: CASSLEGTGLRPLHF. CDR3 bases: TGTGCCAGCAGCTTAGAGGGGACCGGACTCCGACCCCTCCACTTT.